This T cell receptor (beta chain) was identified during a study of T cells in Graves' hyperthyroidism and ophthalmopathy. Overall study context: Peripheral blood samples were taken at initial diagnosis, prior to any treatment. Study results and caveats: Peripheral blood also featured most of the thyroid clonotypes expanded above 0.001. The model forecast ophthalmopathy, anticipating it by a median roughly 6.3 months before onset.

Trimming left V 5 bases short and J 8 bases short, with 24 bases between. The germline V gene has CDR1 SGHTA and CDR2 FQGNSA. The CDR3 is made up of 17 amino acids. This clonotype was seen ten or more times. Antigen specificity is unknown. Aged 18 to 65, the patients had hyperthyroidism that was newly diagnosed and had lasted under 2 months. TCR beta CDR3 regions were amplified from RNA. During a first-round RT-PCR of the TCR CDR3, the HTBI primer set was used. TCRdb called the multiplex PCR reads again in MiXCR, with one record for every CDR3 protein. Of hundreds of thousands of distinct CDR3 sequences detected, about 35% appear once; the ten largest clones hold around 30%.

The sequence derives from a woman aged 40 to 49 with Graves' hyperthyroidism. The sequenced material came from blood. The chain carries TRBV7-2 and TRBJ1-4, with D tentatively TRBD1 (5 bases). CDR3 loop: CASSRYIAPGSVEKLFF. The CDR3 region has the DNA TGTGCCAGCAGCCGCTATATCGCCCCAGGGAGTGTGGAAAAACTGTTTTTT.